This is a list of T cell receptor beta chains from one sample in a study of shared clonotypes between healthy human individuals. Here immunoSEQ multiplex PCR was the method, and the copy in TCRdb shows in-frame clones only, minus some. In the table there are about 1.1 million clones, 70% to 80% of which are singletons. Sequencing was done on a sample of memory CD4+ T cells from PBMCs. The source of these receptors is a man aged 18 to 35 in good health. Some clones in this sample may be carry-over from other donors' samples. Both conserved end residues are part of each CDR3. The D gene is left open where the match is weak. Some rows have no size entry. The others give once, few or many, or a class for an expanded clone.

>TRBV15|TRBD2|few|TRBJ2-7
TGTGCCACCAGCAGAGCAGCGACTAGCGGTTACGAGCAGTACTTC
CATSRAATSGYEQYF
>TRBV18|TRBD1|NA|TRBJ2-2
TGTGCCAGCTCACCAGGGGACAGGGGTTACGCCGGGGAGCTGTTTTTT
CASSPGDRGYAGELFF
>TRBV6-1|NA|NA|TRBJ1-2
TGTGCCAGTAAGTCTACAGCTAACTATGGCTACACCTTC
CASKSTANYGYTF
>TRBV30|NA|NA|TRBJ2-5
TGTGCCTGGAGTGGGGCCTCGAGGGAGACCCAGTACTTC
CAWSGASRETQYF
>TRBV7-3|TRBD2|NA|TRBJ2-7
TGTGCCAGCAGCTTATCACTAGCGGGAGTTCGTGAGCAGTACTTC
CASSLSLAGVREQYF
>TRBV7-2|TRBD1|NA|TRBJ1-4
TGTGCCAGCAGCAATGGGGGACAGGGGAGGGGTGAAAAACTGTTTTTT
CASSNGGQGRGEKLFF
>TRBV19|TRBD1|NA|TRBJ2-2
TGTGCCAGCCGGGACAGGGTGGCCGGGGAGCTGTTTTTT
CASRDRVAGELFF
>TRBV7-3|NA|NA|TRBJ2-3
TGTGCCAGCAGCTTACTAGCGTCTAGCACAGATACGCAGTATTTT
CASSLLASSTDTQYF
>TRBV7-2|TRBD2|NA|TRBJ2-6
TGTGCCAGCAGCTTATTCCTAGCGGGAGTCGCTGGGGCCAACGTCCTGACTTTC
CASSLFLAGVAGANVLTF
>TRBV30|NA|few|TRBJ1-5
TGTGCCTGGAGTGTACGGGGAAATCAGCCCCAGCATTTT
CAWSVRGNQPQHF
>TRBV11-2|TRBD1|NA|TRBJ2-2
TGTGCCAGCAGCCCACGACAGGGCACCGGGGAGCTGTTTTTT
CASSPRQGTGELFF
>TRBV11-2|NA|NA|TRBJ1-2
TGTGCCAGCAGCTTAGTTTTGGGGGGCTCTGGCTACACCTTC
CASSLVLGGSGYTF
>TRBV18|TRBD2|few|TRBJ2-5
TGTGCCAGCTCACGGGGACTAGCGGGAGGGCGAAATGAAGAGACCCAGTACTTC
CASSRGLAGGRNEETQYF
>TRBV11-2|NA|NA|TRBJ2-7
TGTGCCAGCAGCTCCGCGAGGGCCATCGAGCAGTACTTC
CASSSARAIEQYF
>TRBV27|NA|few|TRBJ1-1
TGTGCCAGCAGTCCCCGGCAGGGAATAACTGAAGCTTTCTTT
CASSPRQGITEAFF
>TRBV6-4|TRBD2|NA|TRBJ2-7
TGTGCCAGCAGTGACAAGGGGCAGAGACGGACTAGCGGGGCAACCTACGAGCAGTACTTC
CASSDKGQRRTSGATYEQYF
>TRBV2|TRBD2|NA|TRBJ2-2
TGTGCCAGCAGTATTACTAGCGCTGCGAACACCGGGGAGCTGTTTTTT
CASSITSAANTGELFF
>TRBV11-2|NA|few|TRBJ1-2
TGTGCCAGCAGCTCCCCTCGGACGTCCAGGACGTATGGCTACACCTTC
CASSSPRTSRTYGYTF
>TRBV6-1|NA|NA|TRBJ2-5
TGTGCCAGCAGCCTTCAGGGTGGAGAGACCCAGTACTTC
CASSLQGGETQYF
>TRBV7-9|NA|NA|TRBJ1-3
TGTGCCAGCAGCTTAGCGGGCTCTGGAAACACCATATATTTT
CASSLAGSGNTIYF
>TRBV29-1|NA|NA|TRBJ1-2
TGCAGCGTTGATGGGGATGACTATGGCTACACCTTC
CSVDGDDYGYTF
>TRBV4-1|NA|NA|TRBJ1-4
TGCGCCAGCAGCCAAGAATCGAGGGAAAAACTGTTTTTT
CASSQESREKLFF
>TRBV6-6|TRBD1|NA|TRBJ2-3
TGTGCCAGCAGTCCCGGACAGGGGAAGGATACGCAGTATTTT
CASSPGQGKDTQYF
>TRBV11-2|NA|NA|TRBJ2-3
TGTGCCAGCAGCTTCGGATCTAGCACAGATACGCAGTATTTT
CASSFGSSTDTQYF
>TRBV20-1|TRBD2|NA|TRBJ2-7
TGCGGAGCGGGGGGACCTATTGAGCAGTACTTC
CGAGGPIEQYF
>TRBV28|TRBD2|NA|TRBJ2-5
TGTGCCAGCAGTCCCCCCTCCGGGAGGGCCAGGGAGACCCAGTACTTC
CASSPPSGRARETQYF
>TRBV7-2|NA|NA|TRBJ1-1
TGTGCCAGCAGCTTAGCGGGGCAGGGGACGGGAGCTTTCTTT
CASSLAGQGTGAFF
>TRBV6-1|NA|once|TRBJ1-5
TGTGCCAGCAGTGAAGGCATGAGTCAGGGCAATCAGCCCCAGCATTTT
CASSEGMSQGNQPQHF
>TRBV18|NA|NA|TRBJ2-2
TGTGCCAGCTCACCTTCCACGGGGCCGAACACCGGGGAGCTGTTTTTT
CASSPSTGPNTGELFF
>TRBV2|TRBD1|NA|TRBJ2-7
TGTGCCAGCAGTGACCCCGGGACAGGGACCTACGAGCAGTACTTC
CASSDPGTGTYEQYF
>TRBV7-2|NA|NA|TRBJ2-6
TGTGCCAGCAGCTTGATAGGAGCTGGGGCCAACGTCCTGACTTTC
CASSLIGAGANVLTF
>TRBV7-2|NA|NA|TRBJ2-7
TGTGCCAGCACCCCAGGCTACGAGCAGTACTTC
CASTPGYEQYF
>TRBV19|TRBD2|NA|TRBJ2-1
TGTGCCAGTAGTCCGGGACTATACAATGAGCAGTTCTTC
CASSPGLYNEQFF
>TRBV25-1|NA|once|TRBJ2-7
TGTGCCAGCAGTGAATTCCCTGGGCAGGGTGGTTACGAGCAGTACTTC
CASSEFPGQGGYEQYF
>TRBV6-1|NA|NA|TRBJ1-2
TGTGCCAGCACCGGGGTTGGAGCTGGGGGCTACACCTTC
CASTGVGAGGYTF
>TRBV29-1|NA|few|TRBJ1-1
TGCAGCGGGGGTTCCACTGAAGCTTTCTTT
CSGGSTEAFF
>TRBV9|NA|NA|TRBJ1-1
TGTGCCAGCAGCGTAGGTCCGGGGAACACTGAAGCTTTCTTT
CASSVGPGNTEAFF
>TRBV7-8|NA|NA|TRBJ2-5
TGTGCCAGCAGCTGGGCTAGGGGGGAGACCCAGTACTTC
CASSWARGETQYF
>TRBV6-1|TRBD1|few|TRBJ1-2
TGTGCCAGTGGGACAGGGCACGGCTACACCTTC
CASGTGHGYTF
>TRBV6-5|NA|NA|TRBJ2-7
TGTGCCAGCAGTTACTCAGACAGGGAGGGGCTTTACGAGCAGTACTTC
CASSYSDREGLYEQYF
>TRBV2|TRBD1|NA|TRBJ1-2
TGTGCCAGCAGGATGGACAGGGCTAACTATGGCTACACCTTC
CASRMDRANYGYTF
>TRBV9|NA|NA|TRBJ2-3
TGTGCCAGCAGCGTAGGGGGGAGGAGGACAGATACGCAGTATTTT
CASSVGGRRTDTQYF
>TRBV5-1|NA|NA|TRBJ2-1
TGCGCCAGCAGCTTGGGGTATATCCCCTACAATGAGCAGTTCTTC
CASSLGYIPYNEQFF
>TRBV5-1|NA|NA|TRBJ2-3
TGCGCCAGCAGCTTGGCCCTGACCACAGATACGCAGTATTTT
CASSLALTTDTQYF
>TRBV7-9|NA|NA|TRBJ1-6
TGTGCCAGCAGCTTAGACAGCTCCTATAATTCACCCCTCCACTTT
CASSLDSSYNSPLHF
>TRBV5-1|NA|NA|TRBJ2-3
TGCGCCAGCAGCTTGGGGGAGTTCCACGGACTAGATACGCAGTATTTT
CASSLGEFHGLDTQYF
>TRBV15|NA|few|TRBJ1-1
TGTGCCACCAGCAGAGGGAATACTGAAGCTTTCTTT
CATSRGNTEAFF
>TRBV5-1|TRBD2|once|TRBJ2-7
TGCGCCAGCAGCTGGGAGACTAGCGGGAGAGGCGAGCAGTACTTC
CASSWETSGRGEQYF
>TRBV5-1|NA|NA|TRBJ2-1
TGCGCCAGCAGCTTGGTGTTCGGCCACAATGAGCAGTTCTTC
CASSLVFGHNEQFF
>TRBV18|NA|NA|TRBJ1-1
TGTGCCAGCTCACCCTTCGGGGCAGGGTCGATGGCTGAAGCTTTCTTT
CASSPFGAGSMAEAFF